This T cell receptor (beta chain) derives from a study of molecular identifiers for immune sequencing clone quantification. Germline V gene lookup returns CDR1 SQVTM and CDR2 ANQGSEA. The CDR3 length is 13 residues. V lost 4 bases to trimming and J lost 6 bases, with 15 bases between them. Study-level points and caveats: In CMV-specific effectors, clones above 20 copies held over 99% of molecules; naive, under 1%. A shared barcode on identical TCR molecules could lead to underestimated sizes for highly expanded clones.

The bulk TCR libraries were made with methods described before and with listed TCR primers. TCRdb analysed the PCR reads with MiXCR anew, one entry per CDR3 protein. The sample contains over 90,000 distinct CDR3 sequences, 35% of which appear only once. Turning to this clonotype: The antigen remains undetermined. A read error is possible here, since a much larger clone lies one base away.

The material sequenced was naive CD8+ T cells from blood, with Jurkat cell RNA spiked in. Subset reported: FACS-sorted CD8+CD4-CCR7+CD45RA+ naive T cells. The TCR originated in a human donor in good health. Some libraries in this study had Jurkat cell RNA spiked in. This chain connects TRBV29-1 to TRBJ1-1; weak D call: TRBD1 (5 bases). The CDR3 coding sequence is TGCAGCGTTGTTTTAGGGGCCGGCCCTGAAGCTTTCTTT. Residues: CSVVLGAGPEAFF.